The TCR beta chain described here comes from a study of T-cell memory formation after mild COVID-19. About the research overall: Largely, the TCR clusters proved donor specific.

Study results and caveats: Detection of some responders pre-infection suggested pre-existing cross-reactive memory T cells participated. For contracting clones, CD4+ ones sat mainly in CM and EM, CD8+ in EMRA.

Trimming shortened V by 6 bases and J by 1 base, and 13 bases separated the two germline ends. CDR3 length: 14 amino acids. Germline CDR1 reads SGHRS; CDR2 reads YFSETQ. TCRdb reanalysed the 5' RACE reads using MiXCR and keeps one entry per CDR3 protein. In the table there are about 320,000 distinct CDR3 sequences, approximately 14% of which are singletons. As for this clonotype: Its target is not known.

Source material: PBMCs or a T cell subset sorted from them (not recorded which). The V and J genes are TRBV5-1 and TRBJ2-5; TRBD2 might be the D (6 bases). The sequence came from a man younger than 35 who had mild COVID-19 (a few samples of this study predate the infection). Cell type and time point are not known. The CDR3 loop is CASTPWDFQETQYF. In DNA, the CDR3 is TGCGCCAGCACCCCTTGGGACTTCCAAGAGACCCAGTACTTC.